The entry below describes one T cell receptor (beta chain). This CDR3 is 16 amino acids long. CDR1 is SQVTM and CDR2 is ANQGSEA in the germline V gene. The trim removed 6 bases at V and 0 bases at J, leaving 5 bases unmatched. These data are taken from a study of blood T cell repertoires in COVID-19. This table comes from immunoSEQ multiplex PCR, and its TCRdb copy is limited to in-frame clones, with some not included. The sample carries about 170,000 clones, approximately 91% recorded once. This TCR came from a man between 18 and 29 years old with COVID-19, enrolled during active disease. V is TRBV29-1 and J is TRBJ2-3, with 14 bases matching TRBD2. The material sequenced was peripheral blood. CDR3 residues: CSVRGLAGVSTDTQYF. CDR3 coding DNA: TGCAGCGTGAGGGGACTAGCGGGAGTTAGCACAGATACGCAGTATTTT.